A single sample is the source of the 20 T cell receptor beta chains below, sequenced in a study of persistence of HIV-infected CD4 T cells. For these TCRs, the target antigens are not known. Sequencing used immunoSEQ version 4 in survey mode. Repertoires were generated with immunoSEQ multiplex PCR, while TCRdb's copy carries only in-frame clones and drops some. The repertoire consists of about 36,000 clones, with 82% occurring once and the leading ten covering roughly 0.97%. An overlapping HIV-1 Gag peptide pool stimulated these cells at roughly 1 ug/peptide/mL. CD40L/CD69 double-negative CD45RO-high memory CD4+ T cells were collected. This material consisted of cultured CD4+ T cells from PBMCs, taken from a patient who received antiretroviral therapy. These receptor sequences come from an adult with HIV. The donor label of this sample is uncertain.

This chain links TRBV3-1 (or the pseudogene TRBV3-2) with TRBJ1-2; unclear D gene. CDR1 and CDR2 from the germline V gene are LGHDT and YNNKEL (reference sequence). The CDR3 loop spans 11 amino acids. V was clipped by 3 bases and J by 10 bases, with 9 bases between them. The DNA of the CDR3 is TGTGCCAGCAGCCACGACGTTGACTACACCTTC. Its translation: CASSHDVDYTF.

The gene calls are TRBV3-1 (or the pseudogene TRBV3-2) and TRBJ1-3; weak D call: TRBD1 (5 bases). Per the germline V gene, CDR1 is LGHDT and CDR2 is YNNKEL (reference sequence). V was shortened by 4 bases and J by 0 bases, with 16 bases between the two germline ends. This CDR3 comprises 17 residues. CDR3 amino acids: CASSPPHQGFSGNTIYF. The CDR3 bases are TGTGCCAGCAGCCCTCCCCATCAGGGATTCTCTGGAAACACCATATATTTT.

The V gene is TRBV9, the J gene TRBJ1-1, with D perhaps TRBD1 (5 bases). The CDR3 has 12 residues. V lost 3 bases, J lost 9 bases, and 12 bases lay in between. CDR1 is SGDLS, CDR2 YYNGEE, per germline. The DNA of the CDR3 is TGTGCCAGCAGCGGGTTGACAGATAAAGCTTTCTTT. This codes for CASSGLTDKAFF.

The chain links TRBV9 to TRBJ2-5; a weak D match, TRBD2 (5 bases). The germline V and J ends were trimmed by 3 bases and 4 bases, with 22 bases remaining between them. CDR1 SGDLS and CDR2 YYNGEE come from the germline V gene. The CDR3 totals 17 residues. CDR3 nucleotide sequence: TGTGCCAGCAGCGGCCAAGGATCATTGAGCGGACGAGAGACCCAGTACTTC. It is translated as CASSGQGSLSGRETQYF. Full variable domain (outside the CDR3, taken from reference TRBV9 and TRBJ2-5): DSGVTQTPKHLITATGQRVTLRCSPRSGDLSVYWYQQSLDQGLQFLIQYYNGEERAKGNILERFSAQQFPDLHSELNLSSLELGDSALYFCASSGQGSLSGRETQYFGPGTRLLVL.

The chain uses TRBV3-1 (or the pseudogene TRBV3-2) and TRBJ1-2; no firm D call. From germline, CDR1 is LGHDT and CDR2 YNNKEL (reference sequence). V was pared by 4 bases and J by 9 bases, with 15 bases between. The CDR3 runs to 13 residues. The CDR3 spells CASSPIRGSRYTF. CDR3 nucleotide sequence: TGTGCCAGCAGCCCCATCCGTGGGAGTCGCTACACCTTC.

The CDR3 loop reads CATLPGQGNSPLHF. CDR3 bases: TGTGCCACACTGCCGGGACAGGGGAATTCACCCCTCCACTTT. The chain is built from TRBV10-3 and TRBJ1-6; TRBD1 matches 10 bases. In germline, CDR1 is ENHRY, CDR2 SYGVKD. The CDR3 is 14 amino acids. Unmatched junction bases numbered 7, after V lost 10 bases and J lost 7 bases.

This clone was seen once. This chain uses TRBV10-1 with TRBJ2-3; D is unresolved. V was clipped by 8 bases and J by 5 bases, with 17 bases between them. The CDR3 length is 14 residues. Germline CDR1 and CDR2: WNHNN and SYGVQD (reference sequence). The CDR3 loop is CASGPGSMRDTQYF. The CDR3 DNA reads as TGCGCCAGCGGGCCCGGTTCTATGAGAGATACGCAGTATTTT.

The chain employs TRBV2 and TRBJ2-7; TRBD2 might be the D (6 bases). Germline V gives CDR1 SNHLY, CDR2 FYNNEI. The CDR3 is made up of 14 amino acids. V dropped 8 bases and J dropped 4 bases, with 18 bases sitting between them. CDR3 in DNA: TGTGCCAGCTCCCCGGGGGTAATGGTATACGAGCAGTACTTC. This translates into CASSPGVMVYEQYF.

The chain combines TRBV11-3 with TRBJ2-5; TRBD1 might be the D (5 bases). This CDR3 is 14 amino acids long. The germline gives CDR1 SGHNT, CDR2 YENEEA. V was trimmed by 7 bases and J by 3 bases, leaving 15 bases between them. The CDR3 spells CASTPNRWEETQYF. Written as DNA, the CDR3 is TGTGCCAGCACCCCCAACAGGTGGGAAGAGACCCAGTACTTC. Full variable domain (missing parts from reference TRBV11-3 and TRBJ2-5): EAGVVQSPRYKIIEKKQPVAFWCNPISGHNTLYWYLQNLGQGPELLIRYENEEAVDDSQLPKDRFSAERLKGVDSTLKIQPAELGDSAVYLCASTPNRWEETQYFGPGTRLLVL.

The CDR3 loop is CASSLLGNTEAFF. CDR3 coding DNA: TGTGCCAGCAGCCTGTTAGGTAACACTGAAGCTTTCTTT. The chain carries TRBV7-8 and TRBJ1-1; no definite D call. This CDR3 comprises 13 residues. From germline, CDR1 is SGHVS and CDR2 FQNEAQ. The V end was cut by 5 bases, the J end by 2 bases, with 9 bases between.

This chain connects TRBV27 to TRBJ1-1, with no clear D. The germline CDR1 and CDR2 sequences are MNHEY and SMNVEV (reference sequence). The CDR3 is 13 amino acids. Between the trimmed V and J ends, which lost 7 bases and 1 base, there was a span of 10 bases. This chain's CDR3 is CASKITSNTEAFF. The CDR3, as DNA: TGTGCCAGCAAGATTACCTCGAACACTGAAGCTTTCTTT.

The chain employs TRBV10-2 and TRBJ1-2; 9 bases are shared with TRBD1. There are 15 residues in the CDR3. Germline loops: CDR1 WSHSY, CDR2 SAAADI. V lost 7 bases and J lost 3; bases outside the gene matches: 9. The DNA for the CDR3 is TGCGCCAGCAAGGACAGGGGTTTGCGGGACTATGGCTACACCTTC. This translates into CASKDRGLRDYGYTF.

The chain uses TRBV10-3 and TRBJ1-2; D might be TRBD1 (5 bases). CDR3 length: 14 amino acids. CDR1 is ENHRY, CDR2 SYGVKD, per germline. V lost 2 bases to trimming and J lost 2 bases, with 9 bases between them. CDR3: CAISEPGRNYGYTF. The CDR3, as DNA: TGTGCCATCAGTGAGCCGGGACGGAACTATGGCTACACCTTC.

This clone has a handful of counts. The chain links TRBV28 to TRBJ1-5; D is ambiguous. V lost 7 bases to trimming and J lost 4 bases, with 8 bases between them. CDR1 is MDHEN and CDR2 is SYDVKM in the germline V gene. The CDR3 runs 12 residues. CDR3 loop: CASTPGNQPQHF. CDR3 coding DNA: TGTGCCAGCACCCCGGGAAATCAGCCCCAGCATTTT.

The chain joins TRBV6-5 to TRBJ2-3, with D unresolved. V was cut by 7 bases and J by 4 bases, with 12 bases left in between. CDR3 length: 13 residues. The V gene's germline CDR1 is MNHEY and CDR2 SVGAGI. The CDR3 coding sequence is TGTGCCAGCATCAGAGCAGGATCAGATACGCAGTATTTT. It yields the protein CASIRAGSDTQYF.

The chain joins TRBV29-1 to TRBJ2-3; 7 bases line up with TRBD1. The CDR3 is 14 residues long. After removal of 4 bases from V and 2 bases from J, the junction contained 6 bases not matched to a gene. Germline CDR1 is SQVTM and CDR2 is ANQGSEA. CDR3 bases: TGCAGCGTTGCGACAGGGAGTACCACAGATACGCAGTATTTT. Protein product: CSVATGSTTDTQYF.

CDR3 sequence (DNA): TGCGCCAGCAGCTTGGGTAGGGCCGGAGAAGCTTTCTTT. The encoded protein is CASSLGRAGEAFF. The rearrangement links TRBV5-1 to TRBJ1-1; D not certain. Germline-derived CDR1 and CDR2 are SGHRS and YFSETQ. Trimming left V 0 bases short and J 8 bases short, with 11 bases between. The CDR3 totals 13 residues.

This clone was seen a few times. The V call is TRBV6-4, the J call TRBJ1-1; D is undetermined. In germline, CDR1 is MRHNA, CDR2 SNTAGT. This CDR3 has 13 residues. V was clipped by 6 bases and J by 0 bases, with 8 bases between them. The CDR3 here is CASSKLMNTEAFF. The CDR3 DNA reads TGTGCCAGCAGCAAACTTATGAACACTGAAGCTTTCTTT.

This clone was seen just once. DNA of the CDR3: TGTGCCAGCTCACCAGAGGGACAGACATTAGCCAAAAACATTCAGTACTTC. Its protein product is CASSPEGQTLAKNIQYF. This chain connects TRBV18 to TRBJ2-4, with 7 bases fitting TRBD1. The V gene end was trimmed by 2 bases and the J gene end by 0 bases; junction bases not matched to a gene: 7. Germline V lookup: CDR1 KGHSH, CDR2 LQKENI. The CDR3 extends over 17 amino acids.

This chain links TRBV7-2 with TRBJ2-7; 14 bases are a match to TRBD2. The germline V gene encodes CDR1 SGHTA and CDR2 FQGNSA. V was clipped by 5 bases and J by 7 bases; unmatched bases: 7. The CDR3 length is 15 residues. DNA of the CDR3: TGTGCCAGCAGCATGACTAGCGGGGGGGCCGATGAGCAGTACGTC. Amino acid sequence: CASSMTSGGADEQYV.